One and the same sample provided the 5 T cell receptor beta chains below, sequenced in a study of blood T cell repertoires in COVID-19. TCRdb keeps only in-frame clones here, not all; method: immunoSEQ multiplex PCR. The sample consists of around 200,000 clones, approximately 87% of them appearing once. Sequenced material: peripheral blood. These receptors were taken from a man in his 60s who had recovered from COVID-19.

This sequence joins TRBV5-4 and TRBJ2-3, with TRBD2 matching over 13 bases. The CDR3 has 16 residues. V shed 4 bases, J shed 2 bases, and the junction held 4 bases outside the gene matches. In germline, CDR1 is SGHNT, CDR2 YYREEE (reference sequence). CDR3 loop: CASSTGTSGNTDTQYF. As DNA, the CDR3 is TGTGCCAGCAGCACCGGGACTAGCGGGAACACAGATACGCAGTATTTT.

The V gene is TRBV24-1, the J gene TRBJ2-2, with 7 bases matching TRBD2. The CDR3 is made up of 15 amino acids. CDR1 KGHDR and CDR2 SFDVKD come from the germline V gene. With V trimmed by 3 bases and J by 3 bases, 3 bases remained unmatched. This chain's CDR3 is CATSDPGLYTGELFF. DNA of the CDR3: TGTGCCACCAGTGATCCGGGACTATACACCGGGGAGCTGTTTTTT.

This chain connects TRBV6-5 to TRBJ1-1, with 10 bases matching TRBD1. The germline CDR1 and CDR2 sequences are MNHEY and SVGAGI. The CDR3 runs to 14 residues. V gave up 4 bases and J gave up 2 bases; unmatched junction bases: 1. The DNA of the CDR3 is TGTGCCAGCAGTTTGACAGGGGGCAACACTGAAGCTTTCTTT. Amino acid sequence: CASSLTGGNTEAFF.

The chain carries TRBV12-3 or TRBV12-4 and TRBJ1-4; D is unclear. V was shortened by 3 bases and J by 7 bases, with 9 bases between the two germline ends. This CDR3 contains 13 residues. CDR3 region: CASSFEGGEKLFF. Written as DNA, the CDR3 is TGTGCCAGCAGTTTCGAGGGTGGTGAAAAACTGTTTTTT.

This clone was seen only a few times. The CDR3 loop is CASSSQGPYEQYF. The CDR3 region has the DNA TGTGCCAGCAGCTCCCAGGGGCCCTACGAGCAGTACTTC. The chain carries TRBV28 and TRBJ2-7; TRBD1 is a possible D gene (6 bases). CDR1 MDHEN and CDR2 SYDVKM come from the germline V gene. The CDR3 is made up of 13 amino acids. V was pared by 6 bases and J by 2 bases, with 11 bases between.